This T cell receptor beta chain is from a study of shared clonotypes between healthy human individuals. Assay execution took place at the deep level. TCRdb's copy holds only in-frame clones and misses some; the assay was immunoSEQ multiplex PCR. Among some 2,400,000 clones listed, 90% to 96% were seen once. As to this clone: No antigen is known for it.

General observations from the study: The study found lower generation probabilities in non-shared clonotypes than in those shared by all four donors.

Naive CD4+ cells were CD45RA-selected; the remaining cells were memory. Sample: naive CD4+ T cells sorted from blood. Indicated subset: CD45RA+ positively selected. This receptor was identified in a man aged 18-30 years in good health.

The CDR3 bases are TGTGCCAGCAGTCCTGACGCCTACTCTGGAAACACCATATATTTT. It translates to CASSPDAYSGNTIYF. The chain couples TRBV2 to TRBJ1-3, with D unclear. Looked up from germline, CDR1 is SNHLY and CDR2 is FYNNEI. Deletions cut 5 bases from V and 0 bases from J, with 11 bases between. There are 15 residues in the CDR3.